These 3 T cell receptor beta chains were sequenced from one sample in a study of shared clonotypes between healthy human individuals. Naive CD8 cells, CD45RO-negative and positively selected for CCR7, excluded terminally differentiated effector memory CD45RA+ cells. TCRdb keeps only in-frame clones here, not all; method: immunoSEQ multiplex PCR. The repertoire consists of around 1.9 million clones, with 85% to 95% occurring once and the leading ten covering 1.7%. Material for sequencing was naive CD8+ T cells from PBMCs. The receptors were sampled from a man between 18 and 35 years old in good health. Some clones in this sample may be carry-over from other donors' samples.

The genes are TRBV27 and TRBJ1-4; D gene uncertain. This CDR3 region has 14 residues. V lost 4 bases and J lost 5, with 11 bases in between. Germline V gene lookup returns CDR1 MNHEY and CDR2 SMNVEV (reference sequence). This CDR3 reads CASSYRTGNEKLFF. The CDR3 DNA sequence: TGTGCCAGCAGTTATCGGACGGGGAATGAAAAACTGTTTTTT.

In DNA form, the CDR3 reads TGTGCCAGCAGCCAACAACAGGGGGCAGTTGAAGCTTTCTTT. Translating it yields CASSQQQGAVEAFF. This sequence joins TRBV7-6 and TRBJ1-1; the match to TRBD1 covers 9 bases. This CDR3 is built from 14 residues. After removal of 5 bases from V and 7 bases from J, the junction contained 8 bases not matched to a gene. Germline values: CDR1 SGHVS, CDR2 FNYEAQ.

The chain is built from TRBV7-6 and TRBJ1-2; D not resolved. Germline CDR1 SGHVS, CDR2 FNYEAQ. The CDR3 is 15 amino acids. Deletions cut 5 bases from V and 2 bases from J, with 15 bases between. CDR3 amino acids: CASSPRGAENYGYTF. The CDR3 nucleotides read TGTGCCAGCAGCCCCCGGGGAGCGGAAAACTATGGCTACACCTTC.